Reported below is one T cell receptor beta chain. As yet, its antigen is unknown. This specimen comes from a study of cytomegalovirus exposure and HLA in healthy donors. Study results and caveats: Being productive about 87% or about 30% of the time was typical of most TCR beta V segments in an earlier analysis. Reportedly, a later analysis found an Asian-associated ancestry cluster had fewer N-insertions than the roughly 700-donor mean. A highly shared variant cluster was judged a likely technical artifact.

The V segment lost 7 bases and the J segment 3 bases; nucleotides outside the gene matches: 5. Germline V gene sequence: CDR1 LNHDA, CDR2 SQIVND (reference sequence). The CDR3 is made up of 14 amino acids. PCR employed 60 Vbeta and 13 Jbeta primers. The table came from immunoSEQ multiplex PCR; TCRdb's copy has only in-frame clones and leaves some out. There are around 230,000 clones in the sample; roughly 79% occur only once, and 1.5% to 2% lies in the top ten. Material: PBMCs. This clonotype was sampled from a male donor in good health and CMV-seronegative. This rearrangement joins TRBV19 to TRBJ2-4, with 8 positions matching TRBD1. CDR3 sequence reads: CASTQGVYKNIQYF. DNA for the CDR3: TGTGCCAGTACACAGGGGGTTTACAAAAACATTCAGTACTTC.